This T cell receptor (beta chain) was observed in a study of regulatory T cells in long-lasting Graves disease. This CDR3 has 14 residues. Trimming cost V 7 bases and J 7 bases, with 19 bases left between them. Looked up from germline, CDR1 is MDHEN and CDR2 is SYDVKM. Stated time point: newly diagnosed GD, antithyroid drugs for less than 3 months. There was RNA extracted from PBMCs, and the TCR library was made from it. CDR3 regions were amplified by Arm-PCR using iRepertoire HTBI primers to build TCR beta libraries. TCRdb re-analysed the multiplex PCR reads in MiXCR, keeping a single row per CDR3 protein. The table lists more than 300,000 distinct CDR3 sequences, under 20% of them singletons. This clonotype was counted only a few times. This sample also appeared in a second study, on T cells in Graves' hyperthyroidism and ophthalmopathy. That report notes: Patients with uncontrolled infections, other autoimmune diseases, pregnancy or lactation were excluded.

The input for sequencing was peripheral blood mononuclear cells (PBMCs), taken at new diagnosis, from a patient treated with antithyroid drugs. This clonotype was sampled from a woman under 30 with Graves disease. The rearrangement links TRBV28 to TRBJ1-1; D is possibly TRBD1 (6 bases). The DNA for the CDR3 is TGTGCCAGCACCGGGGGGCGAACACTGAATGAAGCTTTCTTT. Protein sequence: CASTGGRTLNEAFF.